Given below is one T cell receptor (beta chain) in context. The antigen remains unidentified. A junction boundary mismatches the germline segment, possibly from a read error. Findings and caveats of the study: Tumor memory CD4+ T cell TCR gene usage clustered with blood and lymph node memory CD4+ cells and lymph node naive CD4+ cells.

Germline V gene sequence: CDR1 SNHLY, CDR2 FYNNEI. CDR3 length: 11 amino acids. Semi-nested PCR with Nested Universal Primer A followed constant-region reverse priming of full-length variable regions. TCRdb analysed the 5' RACE reads with MiXCR anew, one entry per CDR3 protein. The repertoire holds more than 55,000 distinct CDR3 sequences, with roughly 20% as singletons. The sorted Tregs were CD4+CD25+CD127-/low cells. The sequenced sample consisted of tumor-infiltrating Tregs sorted from the breast tumor. This TCR was sampled from a female donor with breast cancer. This chain connects TRBV2 to TRBJ1-2; D is unresolved. In DNA, the CDR3 is TGTGCCAGCAGCTCATTGTATGGCTATACCTTC. Translated: CASSSLYGYTF.